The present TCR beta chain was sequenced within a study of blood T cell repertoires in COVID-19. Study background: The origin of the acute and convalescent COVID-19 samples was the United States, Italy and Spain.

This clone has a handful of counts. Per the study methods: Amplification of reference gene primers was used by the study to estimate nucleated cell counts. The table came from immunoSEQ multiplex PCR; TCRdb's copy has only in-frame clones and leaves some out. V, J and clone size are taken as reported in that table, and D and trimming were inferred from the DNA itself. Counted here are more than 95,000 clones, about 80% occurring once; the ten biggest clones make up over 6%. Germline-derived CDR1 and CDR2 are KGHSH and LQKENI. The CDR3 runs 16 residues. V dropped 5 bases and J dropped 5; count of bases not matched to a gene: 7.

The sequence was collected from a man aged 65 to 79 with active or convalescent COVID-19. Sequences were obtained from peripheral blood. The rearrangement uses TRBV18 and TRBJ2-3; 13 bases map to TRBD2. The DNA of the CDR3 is TGTGCCAGCTCATCTGGACTAGCGGGGGTACGAGATACGCAGTATTTT. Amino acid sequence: CASSSGLAGVRDTQYF.